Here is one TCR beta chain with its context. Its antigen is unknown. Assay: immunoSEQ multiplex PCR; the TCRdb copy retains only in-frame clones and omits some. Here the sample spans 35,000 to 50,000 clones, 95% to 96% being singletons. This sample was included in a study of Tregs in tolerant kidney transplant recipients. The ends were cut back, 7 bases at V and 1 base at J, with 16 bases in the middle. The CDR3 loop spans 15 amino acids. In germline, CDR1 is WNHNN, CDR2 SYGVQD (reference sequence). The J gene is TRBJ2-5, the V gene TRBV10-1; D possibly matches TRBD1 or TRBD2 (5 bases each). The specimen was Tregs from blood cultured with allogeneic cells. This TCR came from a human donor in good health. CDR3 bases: TGCGCCAGCACTTCCCTGGGACGGCCCCAAGAGACCCAGTACTTC. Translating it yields CASTSLGRPQETQYF.